This T cell receptor (beta chain) comes out of a study of cytomegalovirus exposure and HLA in healthy donors. Study-wide results and caveats: When a later analysis compared HLA-associated TCR beta chains with equally common others, the HLA-associated chains turned out to be more clonally expanded and to have lower generation probabilities. Diagnosis of cytomegalovirus status made by the classifier reportedly showed high specificity and sensitivity. Trimming of TCR beta V- and J-genes showed a link, identified in a later analysis, to a missense DCLRE1C variant.

About this clone itself: What it recognizes is unknown.

Healthy bone marrow donors formed the donor group. The V end was cut by 2 bases, the J end by 5 bases, with 12 bases between. Germline V gene lookup returns CDR1 MDHEN and CDR2 SYDVKM. The CDR3 spans 15 residues. Amplification used 60 Vbeta primers and 13 Jbeta primers. Sequencing was performed with immunoSEQ multiplex PCR; in TCRdb, only in-frame clones are kept and a portion is missing. The sample carries about 130,000 clones, less than 80% recorded once. This TCR derives from a man in his forties or fifties in good health and CMV-seronegative. The genes are TRBV28 and TRBJ2-2, with D uncertain. Sequencing was carried out using PBMCs. The DNA of the CDR3 is TGTGCCAGCAGTTTAGAGGTCTCGGTTACCGGGGAGCTGTTTTTT. As protein: CASSLEVSVTGELFF.